This T cell receptor beta chain originates from a study of T cells after yellow fever vaccination. Findings and caveats of the study: High-abundance clonotypes from the bulk population could contaminate FACS-sorted repertoires. A minor fraction of clonotypes spanned both CD4 and CD8 compartments.

A single record per CDR3 protein comes from TCRdb applying MiXCR to the 5' RACE reads. The profile shows hundreds of thousands of distinct CDR3 sequences, 3.6% of them singletons. This clonotype was detected only a few times. Its antigen is still unknown. This receptor was obtained from a young man who received the YFV17D yellow fever vaccine. The sample consisted of PBMCs, taken on the day of the yellow fever booster vaccination.

DNA of the CDR3: TGTGCCAGCAGTTCCGAGGACAGCTATCTAGCCAAAAACATTCAGTACTTC. Residues: CASSSEDSYLAKNIQYF. The chain uses TRBV28 and TRBJ2-4, with a tentative D call TRBD1 (6 bases). The CDR3 is made up of 17 amino acids. In germline, CDR1 is MDHEN, CDR2 SYDVKM. Trimming removed 4 bases at V and 0 bases at J, with 16 bases between.